Listed below are T cell receptor beta chains from one sample, sequenced in a study of cytomegalovirus exposure and HLA in healthy donors. Only in-frame clones appear in the TCRdb table, and some are missing; sequencing was by immunoSEQ multiplex PCR. Its clone listing holds 150,000 to 200,000 clones. The source material was PBMCs. These receptors were collected from a man aged 25 to 40 in good health and CMV-seronegative. The conserved cysteine and the conserved F or W are not part of the CDR3 here.

v_gene	j_gene	CDR3aa
TRBV9	TRBJ1-4	ASSVAGATNEKLF
TRBV7-3	TRBJ2-4	ASSPSQAGDIQY
TRBV5-1	TRBJ2-7	ASSLARDRASYEQY
TRBV19	TRBJ1-2	ASSIRNRYGYT
TRBV25-1	TRBJ2-3	ASSEYFGTGWTDTQY
TRBV30	TRBJ1-1	AWTLLVYMGNTEAF
TRBV27	TRBJ1-2	ASSLGQGRYGYT
TRBV7-9	TRBJ2-7	ASTERYEQY
TRBV11-2	TRBJ2-7	ASSRGGAIYEQY
TRBV4-2	TRBJ1-2	ASSQGQGANYGYT
TRBV6-1	TRBJ2-3	ASRGTGWDTQY
TRBV27	TRBJ2-7	ASSFRPRDYEQY
TRBV6-6	TRBJ1-5	ASSYSRSINQSQH
TRBV5-4	TRBJ1-5	ASSHSQGGQPQH
TRBV19	TRBJ2-5	ASTRGTSGGETQY
TRBV7-9	TRBJ1-1	ASSRGIQNTEAF
TRBV6-4	TRBJ1-5	ASSPGANQPQH
TRBV14	TRBJ2-1	ASSQDRWGAYNEQF
TRBV7-3	TRBJ2-1	ASSRLAGGLNEQF
TRBV5-4	TRBJ1-1	ASSLGQGQAF
TRBV7-7	TRBJ2-1	ASSLSGGSYNEQF
TRBV10-3	TRBJ2-3	AISESLADPNTDTQY
TRBV19	TRBJ1-1	ASRMVQNTEAF
TRBV7-9	TRBJ1-2	ASSADRGVGYT
TRBV6-5	TRBJ2-7	ASSMFGQGSYEQY
TRBV7-7	TRBJ2-2	ASSLAARPVNTGELF
TRBV20-1	TRBJ2-7	SGGQRYEQY
TRBV29-1	TRBJ2-7	SVEALAGARAYEQY
TRBV6-5	TRBJ1-1	ASSWGLLNTEAF
TRBV10-3	TRBJ2-3	AISDEEFLRGRGTDTQY
TRBV19	TRBJ1-5	ASSRTGVGQPQH
TRBV7-7	TRBJ2-2	ASSSSSGGTGELF
TRBV18	TRBJ1-5	ASSLTDRVRPQH
TRBV11-2	TRBJ1-5	ASSFWGDQPQH
TRBV4-1	TRBJ1-5	ASSQGWADFQPQH
TRBV28	TRBJ1-4	ASIGRDRVGEKLF
TRBV6-1	TRBJ1-5	ASSEPPGTKTYNQPQH
TRBV4-3	TRBJ1-2	ASSPRDRIYGYT
TRBV18	TRBJ1-2	ASSPGREGNYGYT
TRBV18	TRBJ1-2	ASSQIDRGYGYT
TRBV19	TRBJ2-3	ASSPRADTQY
TRBV28	TRBJ1-2	ASSSGQDYGYT
TRBV27	TRBJ1-5	ASSPLYETYSNQPQH
TRBV11-3	TRBJ1-4	ASRDRAEGEKLF
TRBV10-3	TRBJ2-1	AIAPVVTGEYEQF
TRBV30	TRBJ1-5	AWSATGNQPQH
TRBV9	TRBJ1-2	ASSSTGTGDGYT
TRBV27	TRBJ1-5	ASQLFYSNQPQH
TRBV18	TRBJ1-4	ASSPPGPANEKLF
TRBV5-1	TRBJ1-2	ASSLRGQPIYGYT
TRBV29-1	TRBJ2-1	SVDPLLAGDHNEQF
TRBV6-5	TRBJ1-2	ASSLLTGANYGYT
TRBV19	TRBJ2-1	ASGPGGYSYNEQF
TRBV5-1	TRBJ2-5	ASSLVGGQETQY
TRBV11-2	TRBJ2-1	ASSLVSLNEQF